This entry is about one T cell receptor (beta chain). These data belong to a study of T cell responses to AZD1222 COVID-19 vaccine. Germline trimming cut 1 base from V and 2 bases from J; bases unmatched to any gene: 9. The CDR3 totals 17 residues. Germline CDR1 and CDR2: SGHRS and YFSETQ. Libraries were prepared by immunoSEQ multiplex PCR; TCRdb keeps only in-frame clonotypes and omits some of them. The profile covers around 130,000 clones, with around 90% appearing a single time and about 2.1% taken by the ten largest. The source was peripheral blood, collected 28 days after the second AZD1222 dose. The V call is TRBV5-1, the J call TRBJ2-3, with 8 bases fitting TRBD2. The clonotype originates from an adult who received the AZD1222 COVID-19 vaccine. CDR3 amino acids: CASSLSFSGSLTDTQYF. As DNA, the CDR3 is TGCGCCAGCAGCTTGTCTTTCAGCGGGAGCCTCACAGATACGCAGTATTTT.